The clone carrying this T cell receptor (beta chain) was counted only a few times. Its antigen is unidentified. This sample was taken from a study of T cells in localized non-small cell lung cancer. Overall study results and limits: Adjacent uninvolved lung had the highest clonality, suggesting focused antigen responses.

The method was immunoSEQ multiplex PCR; TCRdb's version includes in-frame clones alone and lacks a portion of them. The sample has over 30,000 clones, approximately 72% seen once; the top ten hold about two fifths. The receptor comes from a male donor aged 60 or over with stage II squamous cell lung carcinoma. Material: peripheral blood, obtained before any cancer treatment.

In DNA form, the CDR3 reads TGTGCCAGCAGCTTAACACCGGCAGGGGGCGGCGGGGAGCTGTTTTTT. It encodes CASSLTPAGGGGELFF. The chain combines TRBV7-8 with TRBJ2-2; 8 nucleotides line up with TRBD1. CDR3 length: 16 residues. Germline trimming cut 2 bases from V and 7 bases from J; bases unmatched to any gene: 9. Germline CDR1 and CDR2: SGHVS and FQNEAQ.